Sequencing of this T cell receptor (beta chain) was carried out in a study of long-term antiretroviral therapy in people with HIV. Deletions cut 7 bases from V and 3 bases from J, with 9 bases between. CDR1 is DFQATT and CDR2 is SNEGSKA in the germline V gene (reference sequence). The CDR3 runs 11 residues. Comments on this clone: The target antigen is unknown.

Findings and limits, study-wide: Patients on ART gained diversity, which nonetheless stayed below transplant donor controls.

Assay version v3.0 of immunoSEQ was used, and it was run at survey level. The table came from immunoSEQ multiplex PCR; TCRdb's copy has only in-frame clones and leaves some out. The sample lists tens of thousands of clones, 75% to 90% occurring once. The sequence derives from a man aged 50 or older with HIV. This chain links TRBV20-1 with TRBJ2-5; D perhaps matches TRBD1 (6 bases). The material sequenced was unsorted PBMCs, taken roughly 5 years before starting antiretroviral therapy. CDR3 amino acids: CSGNREETQYF. The CDR3 bases are TGCAGTGGGAACAGGGAAGAGACCCAGTACTTC.